Listed here are 26 T cell receptor beta chains from one sample, sequenced in a study of blood T cell repertoires in COVID-19. The protocol was immunoSEQ multiplex PCR, while the TCRdb copy is restricted to in-frame clones and leaves out a portion. The data contain roughly 330,000 clones, approximately 90% of them singletons. The sequenced material came from peripheral blood. These TCRs come from a woman aged 45-60 years with active or convalescent COVID-19.

The chain couples TRBV10-3 to TRBJ2-3; 8 nucleotides line up with TRBD2. Germline CDR1 is ENHRY and CDR2 is SYGVKD. V was clipped by 2 bases and J by 3 bases; unmatched bases: 7. The CDR3 runs to 16 residues. CDR3 protein: CAISENQRGNTDTQYF. The DNA of the CDR3 is TGTGCCATCAGTGAGAACCAGCGGGGGAATACAGATACGCAGTATTTT.

The gene calls are TRBV19 and TRBJ1-3, with D unresolved. Germline-derived CDR1 and CDR2 are LNHDA and SQIVND (reference sequence). V was trimmed by 1 base and J by 1 base, leaving 5 bases between them. This CDR3 is 14 amino acids long. The CDR3 DNA is TGTGCCAGTAGTATAGTAACTTCTGGAAACACCATATATTTT. It translates to CASSIVTSGNTIYF.

This clone was picked up a small number of times. The rearrangement links TRBV7-3 to TRBJ2-7; no reliable D call. V was trimmed by 2 bases and J by 0 bases, leaving 11 bases between them. Germline lookup yields CDR1 SGHTA and CDR2 FQGTGA. The CDR3 covers 15 residues. CDR3 DNA: TGTGCCAGCAGCTTAGGTCCACAGTCCTCCTACGAGCAGTACTTC. Its protein is CASSLGPQSSYEQYF.

The chain employs TRBV7-8 and TRBJ2-1; 7 bases agree with TRBD2. Per the germline V gene, CDR1 is SGHVS and CDR2 is FQNEAQ. The V segment lost 3 bases and the J segment 8 bases; nucleotides outside the gene matches: 7. The CDR3 spans 14 residues. This CDR3 reads CASSFRGGSDEQFF. CDR3 coding DNA: TGTGCCAGCAGCTTTCGCGGGGGTAGCGATGAGCAGTTCTTC.

The chain employs TRBV9 and TRBJ2-1; 7 bases agree with TRBD2. Germline loops: CDR1 SGDLS, CDR2 YYNGEE. The CDR3 contains 15 residues. The V segment lost 0 bases and the J segment 5 bases; nucleotides outside the gene matches: 5. CDR3 region: CASSVVAGKNNEQFF. CDR3 in DNA: TGTGCCAGCAGCGTAGTAGCGGGTAAGAACAATGAGCAGTTCTTC.

V and J are TRBV10-1 and TRBJ2-4; D gene ambiguous. The CDR3 consists of 17 residues. Germline CDR1 WNHNN, CDR2 SYGVQD (reference sequence). Trimming removed 11 bases from V and 0 bases from J, with 23 bases in between. CDR3 amino acids: CAAVIPCTIIAKNIQYF. CDR3 DNA: TGCGCCGCAGTCATCCCTTGTACTATTATAGCCAAAAACATTCAGTACTTC.

The chain has TRBV18 and TRBJ1-6, with D uncertain. V lost 6 bases and J lost 4, with 13 bases in between. There are 15 residues in the CDR3. In germline, CDR1 is KGHSH, CDR2 LQKENI. For the CDR3, the DNA is TGTGCCAGCTCGCAACAGCCGCCTTATAATTCACCCCTCCACTTT. This sequence encodes CASSQQPPYNSPLHF.

V usage is TRBV6-5 and J usage is TRBJ1-5; D is ambiguous. CDR1 and CDR2 from the germline V gene are MNHEY and SVGAGI. The CDR3 contains 14 residues. With 10 bases removed from V and 6 bases from J, the gap between germline ends came to 19 bases. CDR3: CATTSMIGSQPQHF. In DNA form, the CDR3 reads TGTGCCACCACGTCGATGATCGGGTCTCAGCCCCAGCATTTT.

The chain has TRBV7-2 and TRBJ1-1; D might be TRBD1 (6 bases). The CDR3 extends over 13 amino acids. With 4 bases removed from V and 2 bases from J, the gap between germline ends came to 8 bases. CDR1 and CDR2 (germline): SGHTA, FQGNSA. CDR3 region: CASSSGTNTEAFF. The CDR3, as DNA: TGTGCCAGCAGCTCCGGGACAAACACTGAAGCTTTCTTT.

The chain combines TRBV6-1 with TRBJ1-4; possibly TRBD1 for D (6 bases). Between the trimmed V and J ends, which lost 3 bases and 0 bases, there was a span of 11 bases. CDR1 is MNHNS and CDR2 is SASEGT in the germline V gene. The CDR3 has 16 residues. In nucleotides, the CDR3 is TGTGCCAGCAGTGAGTTTACAGGGTCAACTAATGAAAAACTGTTTTTT. It is translated as CASSEFTGSTNEKLFF.

The chain couples TRBV7-9 to TRBJ2-3; D possibly corresponds to TRBD2 (6 bases). CDR3 length equals 16 residues. The V gene lost 5 bases and the J gene lost 4 bases, with 19 bases spanning the gap. Germline CDR1 and CDR2: SEHNR and FQNEAQ (reference sequence). The CDR3: CASSNPPGTLSDTQYF. For the CDR3, the DNA is TGTGCCAGCAGCAACCCCCCCGGGACTCTATCAGATACGCAGTATTTT. Combining the CDR3 with reference TRBV7-9 and TRBJ2-3 gives the whole variable domain DTGVSQNPRHKITKRGQNVTFRCDPISEHNRLYWYRQTLGQGPEFLTYFQNEAQLEKSRLLSDRFSAERPKGSFSTLEIQRTEQGDSAMYLCASSNPPGTLSDTQYFGPGTRLTVL.

CDR3 DNA: TGTGCCAGCTCACCACGTCATCCAGCGGGGGGCGGGAATGAGCAGTTCTTC. As protein: CASSPRHPAGGGNEQFF. V and J are TRBV18 and TRBJ2-1, with 9 nucleotides matching TRBD2. The CDR3 has 17 amino acids. Germline V gene data show CDR1 as KGHSH and CDR2 as LQKENI. V was clipped by 1 base and J by 7 bases; unmatched bases: 11.

The chain recombines TRBV4-1 with TRBJ1-2, with 7 nucleotides matching TRBD1. The CDR3 runs 17 residues. The V gene's germline CDR1 is MGHRA and CDR2 YSYEKL. Germline trimming cut 0 bases from V and 5 bases from J; bases unmatched to any gene: 12. CDR3 sequence reads: CASSQDRTGGVLYGYTF. In DNA form, the CDR3 reads TGCGCCAGCAGCCAAGATCGGACAGGAGGTGTTTTATATGGCTACACCTTC.

V usage is TRBV18 and J usage is TRBJ1-3, with D tentatively TRBD1 (6 bases). CDR1 and CDR2 from the germline V gene are KGHSH and LQKENI. The CDR3 runs 16 residues. V lost 2 bases, J lost 2 bases, and 13 bases lay in between. CDR3 loop: CASSPNGQFTGNTIYF. DNA of the CDR3: TGTGCCAGCTCACCAAACGGACAGTTCACTGGAAACACCATATATTTT.

With respect to this clone: Different DNA sequences within this sample yield the same CDR3. The chain carries TRBV6-5 and TRBJ1-1; 8 positions match TRBD1. There are 14 residues in the CDR3. J was trimmed by 1 base and V by 6 bases; bases with no gene match: 4. Per the germline V gene, CDR1 is MNHEY and CDR2 is SVGAGI. The CDR3 region has the DNA TGTGCCAGCAGAGGGGGGACAGGGAACACTGAAGCTTTCTTT. This sequence encodes CASRGGTGNTEAFF.

V is TRBV29-1 and J is TRBJ2-1; 11 bases align to TRBD2. Germline V gives CDR1 SQVTM, CDR2 ANQGSEA. CDR3 length equals 17 residues. Trimming took 7 bases from V and 6 from J; bases not matched to a gene: 17. CDR3 coding DNA: TGCAGCGGCCTACTAGCGGGAGTTTGGGGTATGGGCAATGAGCAGTTCTTC. Translated, it gives CSGLLAGVWGMGNEQFF.

CDR3 coding DNA: TGTGCCAGCAGCGTAGATTCAGGGAACTATGGCTACACCTTC. Protein: CASSVDSGNYGYTF. The chain uses TRBV9 and TRBJ1-2, with D possibly TRBD1 on 5 matching bases. This CDR3 is 14 amino acids long. Germline loops: CDR1 SGDLS, CDR2 YYNGEE. The V gene lost 0 bases and the J gene lost 2 bases, with 8 bases spanning the gap.

The chain couples TRBV5-1 to TRBJ2-1, with D possibly matching TRBD1 (6 bases). Germline loops: CDR1 SGHRS, CDR2 YFSETQ. The CDR3 covers 14 residues. The ends were cut back, 0 bases at V and 4 bases at J, with 8 bases in the middle. The CDR3 sequence: CASSLDQGYNEQFF. The CDR3 region has the DNA TGCGCCAGCAGCTTGGACCAGGGGTACAATGAGCAGTTCTTC.

The CDR3 region is CASSVGTSGGLNEQFF. CDR3 DNA sequence: TGTGCCAGCAGCGTAGGGACTAGCGGGGGGCTGAATGAGCAGTTCTTC. The rearrangement links TRBV9 to TRBJ2-1; TRBD2 aligns across 14 bases. V trimming: 0 bases; J trimming: 7 bases; junction bases outside the gene matches: 3. CDR1 and CDR2 (germline): SGDLS, YYNGEE. The CDR3 has 16 residues. Variable domain in full (rest from reference TRBV9 and TRBJ2-1): DSGVTQTPKHLITATGQRVTLRCSPRSGDLSVYWYQQSLDQGLQFLIQYYNGEERAKGNILERFSAQQFPDLHSELNLSSLELGDSALYFCASSVGTSGGLNEQFFGPGTRLTVL.

V is TRBV6-2 or TRBV6-3 and J is TRBJ2-5; 11 bases agree with TRBD2. Germline CDR1 MNHEY, CDR2 SVGEGT. CDR3 length: 17 amino acids. Trimming took 2 bases from V and 0 from J; bases not matched to a gene: 5. CDR3 residues: CASSYPGLAVYQETQYF. The DNA for the CDR3 is TGTGCCAGCAGTTACCCGGGACTAGCGGTATACCAAGAGACCCAGTACTTC.

V is TRBV5-8 and J is TRBJ1-3, with D possibly being TRBD1 (6 bases). CDR1 and CDR2 from the germline V gene are SGHTS and YDEGEE. The CDR3 contains 15 residues. Trimming removed 3 bases from V and 0 bases from J, with 10 bases in between. The CDR3 DNA reads as TGTGCCAGCAGCTCGACAGGTCACTCTGGAAACACCATATATTTT. Encoded protein: CASSSTGHSGNTIYF.

V usage is TRBV2 and J usage is TRBJ1-2; D possibly corresponds to TRBD1 (6 bases). Germline V gene data show CDR1 as SNHLY and CDR2 as FYNNEI. The CDR3 is 17 amino acids. Deletions cut 0 bases from V and 2 bases from J, with 16 bases between. The CDR3 reads CASSEALRAGENYGYTF. CDR3 DNA: TGTGCCAGCAGTGAAGCGCTTCGAGCAGGGGAAAACTATGGCTACACCTTC.

J is TRBJ2-5 and V is TRBV28, with 14 bases that match TRBD2. Germline CDR1 is MDHEN and CDR2 is SYDVKM. Trimming at V came to 5 bases and at J to 5 bases, leaving 10 bases not matched to a gene. The CDR3 loop spans 17 amino acids. The CDR3 DNA sequence: TGTGCCAGCAGTCCCCCGGGACTAGCGGGAGCTAGGGAGACCCAGTACTTC. It is translated as CASSPPGLAGARETQYF.

This clone has just one count. V and J are TRBV5-1 and TRBJ2-5; TRBD2 aligns across 7 bases. CDR3 length: 13 residues. V shed 2 bases, J shed 5 bases, and the junction held 3 bases outside the gene matches. Looked up from germline, CDR1 is SGHRS and CDR2 is YFSETQ. CDR3 region: CASSFEGGETQYF. The CDR3 nucleotides read TGCGCCAGCAGCTTCGAGGGAGGGGAGACCCAGTACTTC.

This chain joins TRBV19 and TRBJ2-4; the D is unclear. The CDR3 covers 13 residues. V was pared by 3 bases and J by 4 bases, with 7 bases between. The germline V gene has CDR1 LNHDA and CDR2 SQIVND (reference sequence). Here the CDR3 reads CASSMVEKNIQYF. The DNA for the CDR3 is TGTGCCAGTAGTATGGTGGAGAAAAACATTCAGTACTTC.

The gene calls are TRBV7-8 and TRBJ2-2; TRBD1 matches 7 bases. The J segment lost 2 bases and the V segment lost 7 bases, leaving 4 bases of the junction unmatched. The CDR3 sequence is 14 residues long. CDR1 is SGHVS, CDR2 FQNEAQ, per germline. In DNA form, the CDR3 reads TGTGCCAGCATAGGGGGCGGAAACACCGGGGAGCTGTTTTTT. Its protein product is CASIGGGNTGELFF.